The rows below give T cell receptor beta chains drawn from one sample of a study of Graves' ophthalmopathy and Graves' hyperthyroidism. TCRdb processed the multiplex PCR reads anew with MiXCR; each CDR3 protein has one entry. The sample has roughly 160,000 distinct CDR3 sequences, around two fifths seen once; the top ten hold less than 6%. Sequencing was done on a sample of peripheral blood. These receptors came from a woman aged 40-49 years with Graves' ophthalmopathy. The CDR3 runs from the conserved cysteine through the conserved F or W. Fields, in order: V gene, J gene, clone size, D gene, CDR3 DNA, CDR3 protein. A D gene is named only where the DNA matches it firmly. Only part of the rows carry a size: once, few, many, or a class if the clone is expanded.

TRBV19,TRBJ1-4,NA,NA,TGTGCCAGTCGTATCCGTGCAACTAATGAAAAACTGTTTTTT,CASRIRATNEKLFF
TRBV6-2/TRBV6-3,TRBJ1-2,few,NA,TGTGCCAGCTGGAACAGGATCACTTCTTATGGCTACACCTTC,CASWNRITSYGYTF
TRBV11-2,TRBJ1-2,NA,NA,TGTGCCAGCAGACAGGGTCCTAACTATGGCTACACCTTC,CASRQGPNYGYTF
TRBV6-1,TRBJ1-1,many,NA,TGTGCCAGCACGATGAGCGCTGGGAACACTGAAGCTTTCTTT,CASTMSAGNTEAFF
TRBV2,TRBJ1-1,many,NA,TGTGCCAGCAGTGAGGAATCCGGGCGGAACACTGAAGCTTTCTTT,CASSEESGRNTEAFF
TRBV18,TRBJ1-2,many,TRBD1,TGTGCCAGCTCACCAGGGACAGGGGTTGTCGGCTACACCTTC,CASSPGTGVVGYTF
TRBV11-2,TRBJ2-5,NA,TRBD2,TGTGCCAGCAGCCGAAGGCAACTAGCGGGGGGCAGGGAGACCCAGTACTTC,CASSRRQLAGGRETQYF
TRBV12-3/TRBV12-4,TRBJ2-1,many,TRBD1,TGTGCCAGCAGACAACAGGACAGGGTAGATGAGCAGTTCTTC,CASRQQDRVDEQFF
TRBV27,TRBJ1-2,few,NA,TGTGCCAGCCGCGGGCCAGCGGGCACCTATGGCTACACCTTC,CASRGPAGTYGYTF
TRBV28,TRBJ1-5,NA,TRBD1,TGTGCCAGTCTAAAACTGACAGGGGCCGCTCAGCCCCAGCATTTT,CASLKLTGAAQPQHF
TRBV15,TRBJ2-7,many,NA,TGTGCCACCAGCAGAGGGGGGGATAGCTACGAGCAGTACTTC,CATSRGGDSYEQYF
TRBV9,TRBJ1-3,many,TRBD1,TGTGCCAGCAGCGAAGGAGGGGGCCAGGTTGCCATATATTTT,CASSEGGGQVAIYF
TRBV19,TRBJ1-1,NA,TRBD1,TGTGCCAGTAGTCCGACAGGGCCCAGCACTGAAGCTTTCTTT,CASSPTGPSTEAFF
TRBV30,TRBJ1-1,NA,NA,TGTGCCTGGAGTTATCAGGGAAACACTGAAGCTTTCTTT,CAWSYQGNTEAFF
TRBV28,TRBJ2-5,NA,TRBD2,TGTGCCAGCAGTTTCTCGGTAGCGGGAGAGACCCAGTACTTC,CASSFSVAGETQYF
TRBV6-1,TRBJ1-3,NA,TRBD1,TGTGCCAGCCAAAGGGACAGGGCAAACTACGGAAACACCATATATTTT,CASQRDRANYGNTIYF
TRBV20-1,TRBJ2-5,NA,TRBD2,TGCAGTGCTCCCCTGGGAGGGACCGCGACGGTCGGGACCCAGTACTTC,CSAPLGGTATVGTQYF
TRBV7-2,TRBJ2-7,NA,NA,TGTGCCAGCAGCTTAGGGAATAGCGAGCAGTACTTC,CASSLGNSEQYF
TRBV20-1,TRBJ1-5,many,NA,TGCAGTGCTAGTTCCCGGGTCAGCAATCAGCCCCAGCATTTT,CSASSRVSNQPQHF
TRBV29-1,TRBJ1-1,many,NA,TGCAGCGTTCGCCGTGGGGGCGCGGACACTGAAGCTTTCTTT,CSVRRGGADTEAFF
TRBV6-5,TRBJ2-7,few,TRBD1,TGTGCCAGCAGCTATACGGACAGGGGCTCCTACGAGCAGTACTTC,CASSYTDRGSYEQYF
TRBV28,TRBJ1-6,many,NA,TGTGCCAGCGGGGGGGCTGGAGGCAATTCACCCCTCCACTTT,CASGGAGGNSPLHF
TRBV18,TRBJ2-3,few,NA,TGTGCCAGCTCACCGATCGGGCAGACAGATACGCAGTATTTT,CASSPIGQTDTQYF
TRBV6-5,TRBJ2-2,many,TRBD1,TGTGCCAGCAGTTCCGGGACAGCTACCGGGGAGCTGTTTTTT,CASSSGTATGELFF
TRBV6-5,TRBJ2-7,few,NA,TGTGCCAGCAGTTCCCCGGTTGGTGAGCAGTACTTC,CASSSPVGEQYF
TRBV28,TRBJ1-5,many,TRBD1,TGTGCCAGCAGCTCAGGGGGATCAGGGGGTCAGCCCCAGCATTTT,CASSSGGSGGQPQHF
TRBV28,TRBJ1-5,many,TRBD1,TGTGCCAGCAGTTCAATCCGACAGGGTGTTCAGCCCCAGCATTTT,CASSSIRQGVQPQHF
TRBV6-1,TRBJ1-6,many,NA,TGTGCCAGCAGGTTCCCCCAGGGAAGCCAGAATTCACCCCTCCACTTT,CASRFPQGSQNSPLHF
TRBV7-2,TRBJ2-7,many,NA,TGTGCCAGCAGCGAACAGGGCCTCAGCTCCTACGAGCAGTACTTC,CASSEQGLSSYEQYF
TRBV28,TRBJ2-7,many,TRBD2,TGTGCCAGCAGTTTAAGGGCTAGCGGAGCCCATTACGAGCAGTACTTC,CASSLRASGAHYEQYF
TRBV12-3/TRBV12-4,TRBJ1-3,many,NA,TGTGCCAGCAGGGCAGGGTCTGCCTCTGGAAACACCATATATTTT,CASRAGSASGNTIYF
TRBV5-6,TRBJ2-7,NA,TRBD2,TGTGCCAGCAGCTTCGGGACTACATTTACCTACGAGCAGTACTTC,CASSFGTTFTYEQYF
TRBV28,TRBJ2-7,many,TRBD2,TGTGCCAGCTGTGGCGGGAGGGTCTCCGAGCAGTACTTC,CASCGGRVSEQYF
TRBV5-1,TRBJ2-5,NA,NA,TGCGCCAGCAGCAACAAGGGGGGTCAAGAGACCCAGTACTTC,CASSNKGGQETQYF
TRBV12-3/TRBV12-4,TRBJ2-7,NA,TRBD1,TGTGCCAGCACCCCGGGACAGGGGTTGTCCTACGAGCAGTACTTC,CASTPGQGLSYEQYF
TRBV28,TRBJ2-7,many,NA,TGTGCCAGCAGTTTAGGGGGTACAGCCTACGAGCAGTACTTC,CASSLGGTAYEQYF
TRBV27,TRBJ1-6,many,NA,TGTGCCAGCGGCTCGTACGGTTCACCCCTCCACTTT,CASGSYGSPLHF
TRBV29-1,TRBJ1-2,many,TRBD1,TGCAGCGTTGAAGATCAGCGGGCAGGGGGACGTGGCTACACCTTC,CSVEDQRAGGRGYTF
TRBV6-1,TRBJ2-7,NA,TRBD1,TGTGCCAGCGGCCGGGACAGGGGGAACGAGCAGTACTTC,CASGRDRGNEQYF
TRBV11-2,TRBJ1-2,many,NA,TGTGCCAGCAGCTTTGGGCAGGGTTTTTCCTATGGCTACACCTTC,CASSFGQGFSYGYTF
TRBV29-1,TRBJ1-1,many,TRBD1,TGCAGCGTTGAAGATGTAGGACAGGGGGTAATTGAAGCTTTCTTT,CSVEDVGQGVIEAFF
TRBV28,TRBJ2-7,many,TRBD2,TGTGCCAGCAGTTTGGGGGGGATAGGGTACGAGCAGTACTTC,CASSLGGIGYEQYF
TRBV7-8,TRBJ2-7,NA,TRBD2,TGTGCCAGCAGCTTGCCTAGCGGGAGGGCAGAATACGAGCAGTACTTC,CASSLPSGRAEYEQYF
TRBV6-2/TRBV6-3,TRBJ2-7,many,NA,TGTGCCAGCAGACCGACGTGGTACGAGCAGTACTTC,CASRPTWYEQYF
TRBV7-2,TRBJ1-1,many,NA,TGTGCCAGCAGCAGAAGACAAAACGCTGAAGCTTTCTTT,CASSRRQNAEAFF
TRBV7-9,TRBJ2-7,many,NA,TGTGCCAGCAGCCTCCCAGGGCCCTTGGGAGAGCAGTACTTC,CASSLPGPLGEQYF
TRBV4-3,TRBJ1-3,many,NA,TGCGCCAGCAGCCAAGATGCAAAGGGAGTCTCTGGAAACACCATATATTTT,CASSQDAKGVSGNTIYF
TRBV19,TRBJ1-5,many,NA,TGTGCCAGTAGTGGGGCGTCAGAGCGGCAGCCCCAGCATTTT,CASSGASERQPQHF
TRBV12-3/TRBV12-4,TRBJ2-7,many,NA,TGTGCCAGCAGTTTAGCGCGGTTACGCGAGCAGTACTTC,CASSLARLREQYF
TRBV6-1,TRBJ2-5,few,NA,TGTGCCAGCGCTTTGCTAGCGTCCCGGTACCAAGAGACCCAGTACTTC,CASALLASRYQETQYF